This TCR beta chain was captured by sequencing in a study of blood T cell repertoires in COVID-19. The germline V gene has CDR1 SEHNR and CDR2 FQNEAQ (reference sequence). The CDR3 runs 14 residues. V dropped 6 bases and J dropped 11; count of bases not matched to a gene: 9. TCRdb keeps only in-frame clones here, not all; method: immunoSEQ multiplex PCR. In the table there are roughly 97,000 clones, 76% of which are singletons. This rearrangement joins TRBV7-9 to TRBJ1-6; the match to TRBD1 covers 8 bases. Sequencing used peripheral blood. This TCR was recovered from a man aged 65-85 years with acute or convalescent COVID-19. CDR3 sequence (DNA): TGTGCCAGCAGTCCCGGGACAGGTTTTGCACCCCTCCACTTT. Its translation is CASSPGTGFAPLHF.